This TCR beta chain was recorded in a study of human T cells and chemical hapten exposure. Time point reported: patch test 2, 6 weeks after DPC sensitization. Sample treatment: therapeutic diphenylcyclopropenone sensitization with weekly scalp DPC. TCRdb reprocessed the RACE reads via MiXCR and lists one record per CDR3 protein. The sample consists of approximately 84,000 distinct CDR3 sequences, roughly a tenth of them appearing once. Looked up from germline, CDR1 is SGHNT and CDR2 is YYREEE (reference sequence). V lost 4 bases, J lost 8 bases, and 18 bases lay in between. CDR3 length equals 15 residues.

This clonotype was sampled from a woman aged 25 to 39 with alopecia areata. Some clones in this sample may be carry-over from other donors' samples. The chain combines TRBV5-4 with TRBJ1-4, with D possibly matching TRBD1 (6 bases). The sample was whole blood, taken in connection with sensitization to the hapten diphenylcyclopropenone (DPC). In nucleotides, the CDR3 is TGTGCCAGCAGCCAGAACAGGGATCTAGGAGAAAAACTGTTTTTT. The encoded protein is CASSQNRDLGEKLFF.